This T cell receptor (beta chain) is from a study of PD-L1 blockade in urothelial cancer. About the research overall: From 0 to 3 prior chemotherapy regimens had been given to the patients. Peripheral blood specimens exhibited a median yield of about 140,000 T cells.

Sample time point: pretreatment peripheral blood. Enrolled patients showed locally advanced or metastatic urothelial carcinoma. The germline V gene has CDR1 WSHSY and CDR2 SAAADI. The CDR3 runs 13 residues. Trimming took 6 bases from V and 4 from J; bases not matched to a gene: 4. This clone occurred once. TCRdb's copy holds only in-frame clones and misses some; the assay was immunoSEQ multiplex PCR. The sample holds under 70,000 clones, 81% seen once. The sample was PBMCs, taken around atezolizumab (anti-PD-L1) treatment. This clonotype was obtained from a man in his sixties or seventies with urothelial cancer. The V call is TRBV10-2, the J call TRBJ2-7, with 9 positions matching TRBD2. The CDR3 loop is CASSPSGAYEQYF. The CDR3 coding sequence is TGCGCCAGCAGCCCTAGCGGGGCTTACGAGCAGTACTTC.